This passage covers 9 T cell receptor beta chains from one sample sequenced in a study of blood T cell repertoires in COVID-19. This table comes from immunoSEQ multiplex PCR, and its TCRdb copy is limited to in-frame clones, with some not included. The sample shows roughly 92,000 clones, roughly 86% of them seen only once. The specimen was peripheral blood. The receptors derive from a man aged 50-60 years with acute or convalescent COVID-19.

This sequence joins TRBV5-1 and TRBJ2-3; TRBD2 is a possible D gene (5 bases). From germline, CDR1 is SGHRS and CDR2 YFSETQ. Trimming left V 0 bases short and J 1 base short, with 9 bases between. The CDR3 extends over 15 amino acids. CDR3 nucleotide sequence: TGCGCCAGCAGCTTGGCCGGGATGGGCACAGATACGCAGTATTTT. This gives the protein CASSLAGMGTDTQYF.

V usage is TRBV5-6 and J usage is TRBJ2-1; 8 bases match TRBD2. The ends lost 3 bases at V and 2 bases at J; junction bases unmatched: 13. The CDR3 is made up of 18 amino acids. Germline V CDR1 and CDR2: SGHDT, YYEEEE. CDR3 bases: TGTGCCAGCAGCTCCCAGCGGGGGACTGGGGGGGCCTACAATGAGCAGTTCTTC. It is translated as CASSSQRGTGGAYNEQFF.

This clone was found once. This chain joins TRBV5-1 and TRBJ2-7, with 14 nucleotides matching TRBD2. The CDR3 loop spans 15 amino acids. Unmatched junction bases numbered 5, after V lost 3 bases and J lost 6 bases. The germline gives CDR1 SGHRS, CDR2 YFSETQ. The CDR3 protein is CASSSGTSGSAEQYF. In nucleotides, the CDR3 is TGCGCCAGCAGCTCCGGGACTAGCGGGAGTGCCGAGCAGTACTTC.

In its sample, this clone was seen once. The chain recombines TRBV19 with TRBJ2-2; 8 bases match TRBD2. Germline loops: CDR1 LNHDA, CDR2 SQIVND (reference sequence). This CDR3 region has 14 residues. V lost 6 bases, J lost 7 bases, and 7 bases stayed unmatched. In nucleotides, the CDR3 is TGTGCCAGTAGCCTTCGACTAGCGAACGGGGAGCTGTTTTTT. This sequence encodes CASSLRLANGELFF.

The chain is built from TRBV2 and TRBJ1-1, with D possibly being TRBD1 (6 bases). CDR1 and CDR2 (germline): SNHLY, FYNNEI. V lost 7 bases and J 4 bases, leaving 13 bases between the germline ends. This CDR3 is 13 amino acids long. In DNA form, the CDR3 reads TGTGCCAGCAATAGGGACATTGGCACTGAAGCTTTCTTT. Protein sequence: CASNRDIGTEAFF.

The chain uses TRBV6-4 and TRBJ2-1; 7 nucleotides line up with TRBD1. The CDR3 spans 12 residues. Trimming took 4 bases from V and 7 from J; bases not matched to a gene: 1. The germline V gene has CDR1 MRHNA and CDR2 SNTAGT. The CDR3 DNA reads TGTGCCAGCAGTGCAGGGGGAAATGAGCAGTTCTTC. It encodes CASSAGGNEQFF.

In this sample, this clone turned up a few times. The J gene is TRBJ1-1, the V gene TRBV19; no reliable D call. CDR3 length equals 13 residues. In germline, CDR1 is LNHDA, CDR2 SQIVND (reference sequence). The germline V and J ends were trimmed by 10 bases and 4 bases, with 16 bases remaining between them. CDR3 DNA: TGTGCCACTAAGGAGGGTTGGAGCACTGAAGCTTTCTTT. This encodes CATKEGWSTEAFF.

This chain connects TRBV12-5 to TRBJ2-5; a weak D match, TRBD2 (5 bases). V was trimmed by 4 bases and J by 10 bases, leaving 22 bases between them. Germline V lookup: CDR1 LGHNT, CDR2 FRNRAP. This CDR3 region has 15 residues. The CDR3 bases are TGTGCTAGTGGTTCTTACCGGGCCCTCCGCGAGGGCCAGTACTTC. Residues: CASGSYRALREGQYF.

This clone came up a few times. The genes are TRBV7-3 and TRBJ2-5, with a weak D call TRBD2 (5 bases). Trimming shortened V by 2 bases and J by 4 bases, and 11 bases separated the two germline ends. Per the germline V gene, CDR1 is SGHTA and CDR2 is FQGTGA. This CDR3 has 14 amino acids. The DNA for the CDR3 is TGTGCCAGCAGCTTACATTACAGCGGAGAGACCCAGTACTTC. The encoded protein is CASSLHYSGETQYF.